This T cell receptor beta chain is drawn from a study of CD8+ T cells in alopecia areata. Study conclusions and caveats: Links between baseline CD8+ expansion and response need larger treated cohorts.

The CDR3 sequence is 14 residues long. V lost 5 bases and J lost 4; bases outside the gene matches: 6. In germline, CDR1 is MNHEY, CDR2 SVGAGI. Treatment noted: oral pan-JAK inhibitor, 5-10 mg twice daily. As part of sample collection, lesional scalp punch biopsies and peripheral blood were taken from alopecia areata patients. Once RNA had been extracted, it was reverse transcribed into cDNA to act as the sequencing template. Sequenced by immunoSEQ multiplex PCR; TCRdb stores in-frame clones only, minus some. Here the sample spans about 120,000 clones, more than 45% being singletons. Remarks on this clone: Its antigen is unknown.

The source of this sequence is a human donor with alopecia areata. This chain joins TRBV6-5 and TRBJ1-2; the match to TRBD1 covers 8 bases. The material sequenced was CD4+ T cells sorted from blood, taken at week 4, from a patient treated with tofacitinib. CDR3 region: CASSAQGVGYGYTF. Written as DNA, the CDR3 is TGTGCCAGCAGTGCACAGGGGGTTGGCTATGGCTACACCTTC.